What follows are 16 T cell receptor beta chains derived from one specimen sequenced in a study of post-analysis software for immune sequencing data. Antigen specificity for these receptors is unknown. Tagging with unique molecular identifiers was a feature of the TCR beta cDNA libraries. From the PCR reads, TCRdb called clonotypes with MiXCR, one entry per CDR3 protein. The table lists 750,000 to 950,000 distinct CDR3 sequences, more than 45% of them singletons. Findings and caveats of the study: Included in a set of roughly five TRBV segments more frequent in patients than controls were TRBV5-6, TRBV5-1 and TRBV20-1.

The sample comprised blood. The receptor set was obtained from a girl between 10 and 17 years old with multiple sclerosis.

The rearrangement joins TRBV29-1 to TRBJ2-7, with D maybe TRBD1 (5 bases). CDR3 length: 13 amino acids. Trimming removed 2 bases at V and 3 bases at J, with 11 bases between. Per the germline V gene, CDR1 is SQVTM and CDR2 is ANQGSEA. CDR3 amino acids: CSVEQGTDYEQYF. CDR3 DNA: TGCAGCGTTGAACAGGGAACAGACTACGAGCAGTACTTC.

V and J are TRBV20-1 and TRBJ2-1; TRBD2 matches 7 bases. V dropped 0 bases and J dropped 4; count of bases not matched to a gene: 9. The germline CDR1 and CDR2 sequences are DFQATT and SNEGSKA (reference sequence). This CDR3 region has 16 residues. In DNA, the CDR3 is TGCAGTGCTAGAGATAGCAGCGGGACCCAGTACAATGAGCAGTTCTTC. Amino acid sequence: CSARDSSGTQYNEQFF.

This clonotype was recorded a few times. The V and J genes are TRBV5-1 and TRBJ2-4; TRBD2 matches 11 bases. The germline V gene encodes CDR1 SGHRS and CDR2 YFSETQ. This CDR3 is 15 amino acids long. V lost 4 bases and J lost 6; bases outside the gene matches: 6. DNA of the CDR3: TGCGCCAGCAGCGACGGGACTAGCGGAGGAAACATTCAGTACTTC. This gives the protein CASSDGTSGGNIQYF.

V gene TRBV28 combines with J gene TRBJ2-3; TRBD1 matches at 7 bases. CDR3 length equals 13 residues. CDR1 is MDHEN and CDR2 is SYDVKM in the germline V gene. Trimming took 2 bases from V and 6 from J; bases not matched to a gene: 2. The chain's CDR3 is CASSLRGLDTQYF. CDR3 DNA: TGTGCCAGCAGTTTAAGGGGGCTGGATACGCAGTATTTT.

This clonotype came up a few times. V is TRBV5-6 and J is TRBJ2-3; D gene uncertain. This CDR3 comprises 12 residues. V gave up 2 bases and J gave up 11 bases, with 12 bases separating them. The germline gives CDR1 SGHDT, CDR2 YYEEEE. CDR3 region: CASSLSTGRQYF. The DNA of the CDR3 is TGTGCCAGCAGCTTATCGACTGGAAGGCAGTATTTT.

This sequence joins TRBV5-5 and TRBJ2-2; D perhaps matches TRBD1 (6 bases). Germline V gene data show CDR1 as SGHKS and CDR2 as YYEKEE (reference sequence). V was shortened by 3 bases and J by 3 bases, with 15 bases between the two germline ends. The CDR3 totals 16 residues. DNA of the CDR3: TGTGCCAGCAGCTCGCCCGCAGGGGTGGACACCGGGGAGCTGTTTTTT. Its protein product is CASSSPAGVDTGELFF.

The chain couples TRBV7-9 to TRBJ1-5; D is perhaps TRBD1 (5 bases). From germline, CDR1 is SEHNR and CDR2 FQNEAQ (reference sequence). This CDR3 contains 18 residues. Trimming cost V 5 bases and J 6 bases, with 26 bases left between them. CDR3 in DNA: TGTGCCAGCAGCCTAGTGGGATTGGGGCAGGGAGGAACTCAGCCCCAGCATTTT. It is translated as CASSLVGLGQGGTQPQHF.

This chain uses TRBV6-1 with TRBJ2-5; 14 bases agree with TRBD2. TRBJ2-1 matches the DNA end more closely, so the J call is doubtful. Looked up from germline, CDR1 is MNHNS and CDR2 is SASEGT. The CDR3 consists of 19 residues. The CDR3 reads CASSEDRIATSGRALAQFF. The DNA of the CDR3 is TGTGCCAGCAGTGAGGACAGAATCGCGACTAGCGGGAGGGCCCTAGCCCAGTTCTTC.

This clonotype was seen a few times. The rearrangement uses TRBV7-6 and TRBJ2-1, with D hard to call. The CDR3 spans 15 residues. V lost 4 bases, J lost 6 bases, and 16 bases lay in between. The V gene's germline CDR1 is SGHVS and CDR2 FNYEAQ. The CDR3 is CASSSPGSAGNEQFF. CDR3 in DNA: TGTGCCAGCAGCTCCCCGGGCAGCGCTGGCAATGAGCAGTTCTTC.

The count of this clonotype is one. This chain links TRBV30 with TRBJ2-1, with unresolved D. CDR1 is GTSNPN, CDR2 SVGIG, per germline (reference sequence). The V and J ends lost 3 bases and 0 bases respectively, with 3 bases between them. The CDR3 consists of 12 residues. The CDR3: CAWRYSYNEQFF. CDR3 nucleotides: TGTGCCTGGAGGTACTCCTACAATGAGCAGTTCTTC.

The chain couples TRBV11-2 to TRBJ2-1; D uncertain. V shed 5 bases and J shed 9 bases, with 11 bases lying between them. There are 12 residues in the CDR3. In germline, CDR1 is SGHAT, CDR2 FQNNGV. The DNA of the CDR3 is TGTGCCAGCAGCCCCCACCCTCGTGAGCAGTTCTTC. Its translation: CASSPHPREQFF.

The CDR3 protein is CASRDDRNEQFF. The CDR3 nucleotides read TGTGCCAGCAGGGACGATAGGAATGAGCAGTTCTTC. This chain uses TRBV12-3 or TRBV12-4 with TRBJ2-1; D call uncertain. V dropped 6 bases and J dropped 7 bases, with 10 bases sitting between them. This CDR3 is 12 amino acids long.

The chain combines TRBV7-9 with TRBJ2-3, with 7 bases aligning to TRBD1. The V segment lost 4 bases and the J segment 6 bases; nucleotides outside the gene matches: 13. Per the germline V gene, CDR1 is SEHNR and CDR2 is FQNEAQ (reference sequence). CDR3 length: 16 residues. The CDR3 loop reads CASSSLGGSSGDTQYF. CDR3 DNA sequence: TGTGCCAGCAGCTCCCTAGGGGGCTCAAGTGGGGATACGCAGTATTTT.

The chain is built from TRBV24-1 and TRBJ2-1, with D perhaps being TRBD1 or TRBD2 (5 bases each). Trimming removed 5 bases at V and 5 bases at J, with 12 bases between. The germline gives CDR1 KGHDR, CDR2 SFDVKD. This CDR3 comprises 14 residues. In nucleotides, the CDR3 is TGTGCCACCAGTGGAGGAACGGGACACAATGAGCAGTTCTTC. Translating gives CATSGGTGHNEQFF.

Details on this clonotype: One end of the junction fails to match germline, which may point to a read error. The genes are TRBV20-1 and TRBJ2-2; either TRBD1 or TRBD2 may fit D (5 bases each). Germline CDR1 reads DFQATT; CDR2 reads SNEGSKA (reference sequence). This CDR3 spans 12 amino acids. The CDR3 DNA follows: TGCAGTGCTCAAGGGGCCACCGGGGAGCCGTTTTTT. Its translation is CSAQGATGEPFF.

The V gene is TRBV7-9, the J gene TRBJ2-7, with 10 bases fitting TRBD1. V was clipped by 5 bases and J by 3 bases; unmatched bases: 13. CDR3 length: 17 residues. CDR1 and CDR2 from the germline V gene are SEHNR and FQNEAQ (reference sequence). The CDR3 loop is CASSTQLRDRGFYEQYF. DNA of the CDR3: TGTGCCAGCAGCACCCAGCTACGGGACAGGGGATTCTACGAGCAGTACTTC. The whole variable domain, filled in from reference TRBV7-9 and TRBJ2-7, reads DTGVSQNPRHKITKRGQNVTFRCDPISEHNRLYWYRQTLGQGPEFLTYFQNEAQLEKSRLLSDRFSAERPKGSFSTLEIQRTEQGDSAMYLCASSTQLRDRGFYEQYFGPGTRLTVT.